The rows below give T cell receptor beta chains drawn from one sample of a study of post-analysis software for immune sequencing data. Each CDR3 protein gets one entry after TCRdb re-called the PCR reads with MiXCR. The sample shows approximately 730,000 distinct CDR3 sequences, around 45% of them seen only once. Sequenced sample: blood. These receptors all stem from a girl under 18 with multiple sclerosis. The CDR3 runs from the conserved cysteine through the conserved F or W. Fields, in order: V gene, D gene, clone size, J gene, CDR3 DNA, CDR3 protein. A D gene is named only where the DNA matches it firmly. Clone size is not always given. Where it is, it says once, few, many or a class for expanded clones.

>TRBV9|.|.|TRBJ2-6
TGTGCCAGCAGCGTAGGGGAGGTGGGGGACAGCGACTTCTCTGGGGCCAACGTCCGGACTTTC
CASSVGEVGDSDFSGANVRTF
>TRBV29-1|.|.|TRBJ2-4
TGCAGCGTTGAACGGGCGGGACCATTCCTATACAATGAGCAGTACTTC
CSVERAGPFLYNEQYF
>TRBV20-1|TRBD1|few|TRBJ1-2
TGCAGTGCTAGAGCCCCGGGACAGGCGGATAACTATGGCTACACCTTC
CSARAPGQADNYGYTF
>TRBV5-1|.|.|TRBJ2-3
TGCGCCAGCAGCTTGGTAACCCAAACGTTGGGGCATACGCAGTATTTT
CASSLVTQTLGHTQYF
>TRBV27|TRBD2|.|TRBJ2-1
TGTGCCAGCAGTCCTCCTTGGGCGGGAGCCCTCTACAATGAGCAGTTCTTC
CASSPPWAGALYNEQFF
>TRBV7-9|TRBD1|.|TRBJ1-1
TGTGCCAGCAGCTCCGACAGGGGCAAAGCTTTCTTT
CASSSDRGKAFF
>TRBV7-9|.|.|TRBJ1-4
TGTGCCAGCAGCTCCCCTGGCACAAGTGAAAAACTGTTTTTT
CASSSPGTSEKLFF
>TRBV4-3|TRBD2|.|TRBJ2-3
TGCGCCAGCAGCCAAGATCACAGCGGGAGGGCGTGGAGCACAGATACGCAGTATTTT
CASSQDHSGRAWSTDTQYF
>TRBV6-2/TRBV6-3|.|few|TRBJ1-1
TGTGCCAGCAGCCTATTCCGAATGGACAGAAAGAACACTGAAGCTTTCTTT
CASSLFRMDRKNTEAFF
>TRBV6-2/TRBV6-3|.|few|TRBJ2-5
TGTGCCAGCAGCTTCACAGGGAGCGGGGAGCAGTACTTC
CASSFTGSGEQYF
>TRBV6-5|TRBD1|.|TRBJ1-5
TGTGCCGCCCGGCCGGGACAGGGGATTGGCAATCAGCCCCAGCATTTT
CAARPGQGIGNQPQHF
>TRBV20-1|.|.|TRBJ1-1
TGCAGTGCTAGAGATATGTTGCGCACTGAAGCTTTCTTT
CSARDMLRTEAFF
>TRBV9|.|.|TRBJ1-5
TGTGCCAGCAGCGTGCAGGGGAATCAGCCCCAGCATTTT
CASSVQGNQPQHF
>TRBV21-1|.|.|TRBJ2-2
TGTGCCAGCAGCAAGGGACTAGCGGGAGAGGTGAACACCGGGGAGCTGTTTTTT
CASSKGLAGEVNTGELFF
>TRBV6-6|.|few|TRBJ1-4
TGTGCCAGCAGTCCCCAGACAGGAGATAATGAAAAACTGTTTTTT
CASSPQTGDNEKLFF
>TRBV7-2|.|many|TRBJ2-5
TGTGCCAGCAGCCTCACGGCCCTGCAGGAAGAGACCCAGTACTTC
CASSLTALQEETQYF
>TRBV2|.|few|TRBJ2-5
TGTGCCAGCAAACTTCGGACCGCCCAGCTAGAGACCCAGTACTTC
CASKLRTAQLETQYF
>TRBV27|.|.|TRBJ2-1
TGTGCCAGCAGTCCCCCCCGGACCTCCAACAATGAGCAGTTCTTC
CASSPPRTSNNEQFF
>TRBV20-1|.|.|TRBJ2-3
TGCAGTGCAATGAGACAGACCACAGATACGCAGTATTTT
CSAMRQTTDTQYF
>TRBV11-1|.|few|TRBJ2-1
TGTGCCAGCAGCCCCTGGAGGGGGAGTGACAATGAGCAGTTCTTC
CASSPWRGSDNEQFF
>TRBV7-2|.|many|TRBJ2-3
TGTGCCAGCAGTTGGTCTTCGGGCGGCACAGATACGCAGTATTTT
CASSWSSGGTDTQYF
>TRBV9|.|once|TRBJ2-3
TGTGCCAGCAGCGTAGTGGGGGGCGAATGGGATACGCAGTATTTT
CASSVVGGEWDTQYF
>TRBV5-1|.|.|TRBJ2-7
TGCGCCAGCAGCTTGAAGGGGAGAACCTACGAGCAGTACTTC
CASSLKGRTYEQYF
>TRBV20-1|.|.|TRBJ1-5
TGCAGTGCTAGGATCCCGGGGCAACAGCCCCAGCATTTT
CSARIPGQQPQHF
>TRBV27|.|few|TRBJ1-4
TGTGCCTCGCGGGGGGCAGGGAAAGGACTGTTTTTT
CASRGAGKGLFF
>TRBV20-1|.|.|TRBJ2-4
TGCAGTGCTAGAGTGGCGGAGGTCGGGGCCAAAAACATTCAGTACTTC
CSARVAEVGAKNIQYF
>TRBV4-2|.|.|TRBJ1-6
TGTGCCAGCAGCCAAGGCGCCGCATTCCAATCACCCCTCCACTTT
CASSQGAAFQSPLHF
>TRBV9|.|few|TRBJ2-1
TGTGCCAGCAGCCCCGGAGGGGGGGGTTCCCCCTACAATGAGCAGTTCTTC
CASSPGGGGSPYNEQFF
>TRBV28|.|few|TRBJ2-3
TGTGCCAGCAGTTTTGGGGGAGGAAGGGGAGATACGCAGTATTTT
CASSFGGGRGDTQYF
>TRBV10-3|.|few|TRBJ2-7
TGTGCCATCAGTGACCCCCGGGGACGGGATAACCACGAGCAGTACTTC
CAISDPRGRDNHEQYF
>TRBV12-3/TRBV12-4|TRBD1|.|TRBJ1-2
TGTGCCAGCAGCACGGGACAGACCAACTATGGCTACACCTTC
CASSTGQTNYGYTF
>TRBV3-1|.|.|TRBJ1-1
TGTGCCAGCAGCCAAGGGCTACAGCTGAACACTGAAGCTTTCTTT
CASSQGLQLNTEAFF
>TRBV7-2|.|.|TRBJ2-2
TGTGCCAGCGGGGGTTGGGCCGGGGAGCTGTTTTTT
CASGGWAGELFF
>TRBV4-1|.|few|TRBJ2-7
TGCGCCAGCAGCCAAGATACAGACACCGCGGGACAGACGTACTTC
CASSQDTDTAGQTYF
>TRBV2|TRBD2|.|TRBJ2-1
TGTGCCAGCTTTCGGGGGGGGCGAGTGGGCGAGCAGTTCTTC
CASFRGGRVGEQFF
>TRBV9|TRBD2|.|TRBJ2-1
TGTGCCAGCAGCGTAGTTGTGGGAGGGTTTGGGGATGAGCAGTTCTTC
CASSVVVGGFGDEQFF
>TRBV24-1|TRBD1|few|TRBJ2-3
TGTGCCACCAGTACTAGAACCGGGACAGGGGAATCAGATACGCAGTATTTT
CATSTRTGTGESDTQYF
>TRBV7-3|TRBD1|.|TRBJ1-4
TGTGCCAGCAGCTTAACCGGGACAGGCCTGGAAAAACTGTTTTTT
CASSLTGTGLEKLFF
>TRBV18|.|few|TRBJ2-5
TGTGCCAGCTCACCTACTCGGGGGCCGGAGACCCAGTACTTC
CASSPTRGPETQYF
>TRBV9|.|.|TRBJ2-7
TGTGCCAGCAGCGTAGGGGCAAACCCTAACTCCTACGAGCAGTACTTC
CASSVGANPNSYEQYF
>TRBV10-3|.|few|TRBJ2-7
TGTGCCATCAGTGAGTCGGGTCCAGGGAGAGGCGAGCAGTACTTC
CAISESGPGRGEQYF
>TRBV10-3|.|.|TRBJ2-7
TGTGCCATCAGTGAGGCCGGGGCCGAGCAGTACTTC
CAISEAGAEQYF
>TRBV9|TRBD2|.|TRBJ2-7
TGTGCCAGCAGCGCCGCCGGGACTAGCGGCAACGAGCAGTACTTC
CASSAAGTSGNEQYF
>TRBV7-9|.|.|TRBJ2-1
TGTGCCAGCAGCTCGCCCCGGGGCAATGAGCAGTTCTTC
CASSSPRGNEQFF
>TRBV7-9|TRBD1|.|TRBJ1-1
TGTGCCAGCAGCTCAAGGGGACAGACGAACACTGAAGCTTTCTTT
CASSSRGQTNTEAFF
>TRBV5-5|.|.|TRBJ2-7
TGTGCCAGCAGCTTCTTTCCAGGTTTGTCCTACGAGCAGTACTTC
CASSFFPGLSYEQYF
>TRBV20-1|.|.|TRBJ2-1
TGCAGTGCTAGAGAACTCTGGAGTGAGCAGTTCTTC
CSARELWSEQFF
>TRBV2|TRBD1|.|TRBJ2-1
TGTGCCAGCAGTCGGGACAGGGTCACAGAGCAGTTCTTC
CASSRDRVTEQFF
>TRBV18|.|.|TRBJ1-5
TGTGCCAGCTCCCGGGCCCCTAGCAATCAGCCCCAGCATTTT
CASSRAPSNQPQHF
>TRBV9|TRBD1|.|TRBJ1-1
TGTGCCAGCAACGCGCGGGACAGGAACACTGAAGCTTTCTTT
CASNARDRNTEAFF
>TRBV29-1|TRBD1|few|TRBJ2-1
TGCAGCGTCCCCGGGACAGGGGCTGAGCAGTTCTTC
CSVPGTGAEQFF
>TRBV9|.|.|TRBJ2-4
TGTGCCAGCAGCGCAGGGGACTCGGGGGAGCAGTACTTC
CASSAGDSGEQYF
>TRBV20-1|.|few|TRBJ2-5
TGCAGTGCTCTGGGCGAAGAGACCCAGTACTTC
CSALGEETQYF
>TRBV28|.|.|TRBJ1-4
TGTGCCAGCAGTCCTCCCCGGGGGCCCAATAATGAAAAACTGTTTTTT
CASSPPRGPNNEKLFF
>TRBV7-2|TRBD2|.|TRBJ2-3
TGTGCCAGCAGCGTAATAGGGTTTAGCGGGTCCAGCACAGATACGCAGTATTTT
CASSVIGFSGSSTDTQYF
>TRBV21-1|.|.|TRBJ2-1
TGTGCCAGCAGCAAAGCTACATCCCGAGGAAATGAGCAGTTCTTC
CASSKATSRGNEQFF
>TRBV28|TRBD1|few|TRBJ1-2
TGTGCCAGCAGTTCCCATGGGACAGGGGGCCTTGGCTACACCTTC
CASSSHGTGGLGYTF
>TRBV7-2|.|few|TRBJ2-3
TGTGCCAGCAGCCCCCCCCGGGGGTTGGCAGATACGCAGTATTTT
CASSPPRGLADTQYF
>TRBV24-1|TRBD1|.|TRBJ2-3
TGTGCCACCAGTGATTTAGGACAGGGGTTTAGCACAGATACGCAGTATTTT
CATSDLGQGFSTDTQYF
>TRBV12-5|TRBD1|.|TRBJ2-7
TGTGCTAGTGGTTGGCCAAGGGACAGCTCCTACGAGCAGTACTTC
CASGWPRDSSYEQYF